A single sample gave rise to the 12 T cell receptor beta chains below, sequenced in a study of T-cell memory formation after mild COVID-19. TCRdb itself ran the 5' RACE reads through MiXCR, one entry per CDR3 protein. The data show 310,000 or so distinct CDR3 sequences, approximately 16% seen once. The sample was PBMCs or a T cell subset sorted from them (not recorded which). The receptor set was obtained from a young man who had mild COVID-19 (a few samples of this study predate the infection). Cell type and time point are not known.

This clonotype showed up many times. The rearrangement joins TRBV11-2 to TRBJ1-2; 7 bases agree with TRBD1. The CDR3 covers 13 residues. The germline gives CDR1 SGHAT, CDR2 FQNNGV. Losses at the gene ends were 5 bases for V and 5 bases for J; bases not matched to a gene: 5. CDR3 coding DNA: TGTGCCAGCAGCGAATCGACAGGGTATGGCTACACCTTC. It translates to CASSESTGYGYTF.

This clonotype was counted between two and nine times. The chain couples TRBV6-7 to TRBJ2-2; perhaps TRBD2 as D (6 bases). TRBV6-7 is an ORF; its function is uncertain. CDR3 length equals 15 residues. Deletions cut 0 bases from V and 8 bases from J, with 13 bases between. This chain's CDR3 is CASSYSSFGRGELFF. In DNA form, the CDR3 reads TGTGCCAGCAGTTACTCGTCATTCGGGAGAGGGGAGCTGTTTTTT.

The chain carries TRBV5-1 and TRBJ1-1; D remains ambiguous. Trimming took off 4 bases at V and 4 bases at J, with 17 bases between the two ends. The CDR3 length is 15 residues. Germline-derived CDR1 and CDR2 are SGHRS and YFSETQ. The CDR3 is CASSHGPSVGTEAFF. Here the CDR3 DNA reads TGCGCCAGCAGCCACGGACCGTCGGTTGGCACTGAAGCTTTCTTT.

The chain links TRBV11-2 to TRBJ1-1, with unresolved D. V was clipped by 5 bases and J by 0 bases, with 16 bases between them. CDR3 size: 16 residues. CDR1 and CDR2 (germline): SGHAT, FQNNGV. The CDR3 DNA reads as TGTGCCAGCAGCCCCTTGAGATCCACACTGAACACTGAAGCTTTCTTT. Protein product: CASSPLRSTLNTEAFF.

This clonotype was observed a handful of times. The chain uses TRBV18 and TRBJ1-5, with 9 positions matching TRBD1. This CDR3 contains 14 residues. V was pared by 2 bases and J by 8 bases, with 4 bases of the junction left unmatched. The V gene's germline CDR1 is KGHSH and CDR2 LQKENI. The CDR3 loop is CASSPGGTGKPQHF. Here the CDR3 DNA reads TGTGCCAGCTCACCAGGAGGGACAGGGAAGCCCCAGCATTTT.

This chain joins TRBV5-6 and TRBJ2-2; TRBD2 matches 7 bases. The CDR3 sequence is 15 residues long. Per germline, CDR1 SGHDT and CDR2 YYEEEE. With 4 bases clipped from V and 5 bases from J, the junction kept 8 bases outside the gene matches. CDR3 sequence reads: CASSVVLAGTGELFF. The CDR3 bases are TGTGCCAGCAGCGTCGTATTAGCGGGTACCGGGGAGCTGTTTTTT.

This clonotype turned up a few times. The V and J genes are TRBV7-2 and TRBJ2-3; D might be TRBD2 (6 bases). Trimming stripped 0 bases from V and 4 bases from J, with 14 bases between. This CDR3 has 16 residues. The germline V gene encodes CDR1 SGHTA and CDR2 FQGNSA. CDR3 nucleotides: TGTGCCAGCAGCTTAGCCGCGGGGCCAAGGGCAGATACGCAGTATTTT. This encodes CASSLAAGPRADTQYF.

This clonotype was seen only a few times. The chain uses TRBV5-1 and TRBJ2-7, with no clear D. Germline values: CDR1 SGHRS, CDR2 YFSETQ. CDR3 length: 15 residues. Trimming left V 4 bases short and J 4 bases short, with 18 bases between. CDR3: CASSLPGTAAYEQYF. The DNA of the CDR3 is TGCGCCAGCAGCCTACCCGGTACGGCTGCTTACGAGCAGTACTTC.

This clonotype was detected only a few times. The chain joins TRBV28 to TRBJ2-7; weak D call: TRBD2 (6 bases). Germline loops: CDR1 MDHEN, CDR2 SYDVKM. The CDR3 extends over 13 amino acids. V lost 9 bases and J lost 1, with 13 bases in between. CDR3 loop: CASRGGGSYEQYV. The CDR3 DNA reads TGTGCCAGTAGGGGAGGTGGGTCCTACGAGCAGTACGTC.

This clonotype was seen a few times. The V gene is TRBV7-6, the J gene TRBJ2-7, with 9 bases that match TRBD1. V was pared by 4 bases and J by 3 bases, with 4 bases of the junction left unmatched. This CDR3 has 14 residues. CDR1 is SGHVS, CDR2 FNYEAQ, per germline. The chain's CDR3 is CASSSGTGLYEQYF. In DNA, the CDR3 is TGTGCCAGCAGCTCCGGGACAGGGCTCTACGAGCAGTACTTC.

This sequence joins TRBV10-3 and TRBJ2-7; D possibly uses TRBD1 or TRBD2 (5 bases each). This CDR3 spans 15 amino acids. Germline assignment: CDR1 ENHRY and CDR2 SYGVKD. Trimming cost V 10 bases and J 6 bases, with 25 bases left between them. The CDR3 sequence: CASQKGTVGTTEQYV. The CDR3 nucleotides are TGTGCCAGTCAAAAGGGGACGGTCGGTACTACCGAGCAGTACGTC.

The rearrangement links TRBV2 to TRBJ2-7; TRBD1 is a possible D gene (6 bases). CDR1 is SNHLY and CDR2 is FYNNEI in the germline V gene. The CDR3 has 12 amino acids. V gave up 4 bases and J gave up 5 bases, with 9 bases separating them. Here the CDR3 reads CASSGQANEQYF. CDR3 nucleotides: TGTGCCAGCAGTGGACAGGCCAACGAGCAGTACTTC.